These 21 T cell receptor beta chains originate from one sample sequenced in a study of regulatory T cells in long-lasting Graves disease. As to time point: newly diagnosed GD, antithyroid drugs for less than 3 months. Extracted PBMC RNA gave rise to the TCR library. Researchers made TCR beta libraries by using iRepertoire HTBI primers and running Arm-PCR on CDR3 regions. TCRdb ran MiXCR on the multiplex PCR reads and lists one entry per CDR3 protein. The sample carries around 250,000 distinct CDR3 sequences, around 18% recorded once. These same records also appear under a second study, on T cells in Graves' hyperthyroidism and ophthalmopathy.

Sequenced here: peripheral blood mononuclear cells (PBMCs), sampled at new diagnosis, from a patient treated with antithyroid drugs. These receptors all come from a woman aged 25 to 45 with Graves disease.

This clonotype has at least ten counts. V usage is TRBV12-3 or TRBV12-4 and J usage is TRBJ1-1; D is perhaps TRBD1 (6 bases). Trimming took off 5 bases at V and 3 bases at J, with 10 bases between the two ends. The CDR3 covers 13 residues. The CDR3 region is CASSPYRDTEAFF. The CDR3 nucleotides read TGTGCCAGCAGTCCTTACAGGGACACTGAAGCTTTCTTT.

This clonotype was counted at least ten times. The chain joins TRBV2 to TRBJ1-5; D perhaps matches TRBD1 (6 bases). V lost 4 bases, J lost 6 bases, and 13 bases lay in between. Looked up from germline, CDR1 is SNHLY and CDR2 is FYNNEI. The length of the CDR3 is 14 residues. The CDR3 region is CASSVEQGSQPQHF. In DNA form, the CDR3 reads TGTGCCAGCAGTGTGGAACAGGGTAGTCAGCCCCAGCATTTT. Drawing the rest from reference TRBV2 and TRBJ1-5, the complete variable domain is EPEVTQTPSHQVTQMGQEVILRCVPISNHLYFYWYRQILGQKVEFLVSFYNNEISEKSEIFDDQFSVERPDGSNFTLKIRSTKLEDSAMYFCASSVEQGSQPQHFGDGTRLSIL.

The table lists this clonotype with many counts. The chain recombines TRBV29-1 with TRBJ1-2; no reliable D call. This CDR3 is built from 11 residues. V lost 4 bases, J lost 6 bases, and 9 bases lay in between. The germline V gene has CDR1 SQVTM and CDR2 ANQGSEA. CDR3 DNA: TGCAGCGTTGGGGAGAATAATGGCTACACCTTC. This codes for CSVGENNGYTF.

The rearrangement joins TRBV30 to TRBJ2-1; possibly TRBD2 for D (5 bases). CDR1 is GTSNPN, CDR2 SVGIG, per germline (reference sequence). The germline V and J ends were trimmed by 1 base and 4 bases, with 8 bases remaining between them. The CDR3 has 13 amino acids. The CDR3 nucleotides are TGTGCCTGGAGTGCTACTAGGTACAATGAGCAGTTCTTC. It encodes CAWSATRYNEQFF.

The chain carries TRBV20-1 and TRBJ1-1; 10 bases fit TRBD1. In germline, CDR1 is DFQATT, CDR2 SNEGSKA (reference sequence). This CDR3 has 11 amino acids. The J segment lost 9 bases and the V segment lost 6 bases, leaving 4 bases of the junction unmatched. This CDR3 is CSATDRGQAFF. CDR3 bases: TGCAGTGCAACCGACAGGGGGCAAGCTTTCTTT.

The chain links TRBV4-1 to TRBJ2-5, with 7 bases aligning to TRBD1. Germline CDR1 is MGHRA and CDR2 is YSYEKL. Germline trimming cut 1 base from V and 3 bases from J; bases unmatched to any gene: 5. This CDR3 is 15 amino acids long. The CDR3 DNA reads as TGCGCCAGCAGCCAAGTCGGGACAGCAAAAGAGACCCAGTACTTC. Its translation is CASSQVGTAKETQYF.

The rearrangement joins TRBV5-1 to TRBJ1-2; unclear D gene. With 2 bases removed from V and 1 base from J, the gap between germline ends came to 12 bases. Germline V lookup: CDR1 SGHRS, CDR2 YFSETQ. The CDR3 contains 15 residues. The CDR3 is CASSLDGSYNYGYTF. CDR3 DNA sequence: TGCGCCAGCAGCTTAGACGGATCTTATAACTATGGCTACACCTTC.

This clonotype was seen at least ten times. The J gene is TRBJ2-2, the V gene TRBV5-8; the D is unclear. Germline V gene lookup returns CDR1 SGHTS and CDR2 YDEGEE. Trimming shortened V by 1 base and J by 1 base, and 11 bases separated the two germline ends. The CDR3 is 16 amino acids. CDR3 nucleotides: TGTGCCAGCAGCTTGTATCTGCTGTTGAACACCGGGGAGCTGTTTTTT. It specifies CASSLYLLLNTGELFF.

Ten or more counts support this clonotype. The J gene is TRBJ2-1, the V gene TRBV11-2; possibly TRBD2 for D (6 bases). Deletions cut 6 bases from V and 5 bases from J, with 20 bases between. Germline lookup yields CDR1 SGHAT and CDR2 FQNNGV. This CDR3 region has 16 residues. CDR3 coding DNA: TGTGCCAGCAGTCCCGCTCCGGGGGTGAACCACAATGAGCAGTTCTTC. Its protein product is CASSPAPGVNHNEQFF. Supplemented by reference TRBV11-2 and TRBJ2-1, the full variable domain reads EAGVAQSPRYKIIEKRQSVAFWCNPISGHATLYWYQQILGQGPKLLIQFQNNGVVDDSQLPKDRFSAERLKGVDSTLKIQPAKLEDSAVYLCASSPAPGVNHNEQFFGPGTRLTVL.

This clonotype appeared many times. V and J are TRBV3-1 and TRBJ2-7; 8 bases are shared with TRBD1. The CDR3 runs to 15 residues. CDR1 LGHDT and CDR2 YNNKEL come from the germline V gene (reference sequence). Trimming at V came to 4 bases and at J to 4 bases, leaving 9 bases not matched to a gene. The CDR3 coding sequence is TGTGCCAGCAGCCCCTCTCAGGGGGCCCGATACGAGCAGTACTTC. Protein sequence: CASSPSQGARYEQYF.

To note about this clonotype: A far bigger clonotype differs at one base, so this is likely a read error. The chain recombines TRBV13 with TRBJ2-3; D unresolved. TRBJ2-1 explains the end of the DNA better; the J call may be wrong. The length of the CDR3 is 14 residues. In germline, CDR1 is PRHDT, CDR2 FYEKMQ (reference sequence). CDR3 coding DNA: TGTGCCAGCAGCATCATTACAGTAAACAATGGGCAGTTCTTC. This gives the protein CASSIITVNNGQFF.

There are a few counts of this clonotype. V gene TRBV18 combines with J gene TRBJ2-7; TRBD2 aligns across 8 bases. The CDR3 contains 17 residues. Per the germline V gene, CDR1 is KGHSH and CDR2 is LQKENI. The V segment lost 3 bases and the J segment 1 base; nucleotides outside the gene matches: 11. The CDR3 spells CASSPPGGAERSYEQYF. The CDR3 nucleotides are TGTGCCAGCTCACCCCCGGGGGGGGCAGAAAGGTCCTACGAGCAGTACTTC.

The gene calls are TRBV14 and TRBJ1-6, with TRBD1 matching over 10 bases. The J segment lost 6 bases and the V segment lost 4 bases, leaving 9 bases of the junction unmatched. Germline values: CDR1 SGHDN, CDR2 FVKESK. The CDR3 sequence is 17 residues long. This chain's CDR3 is CASSPNPGTGVNSPLHF. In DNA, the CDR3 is TGTGCCAGCAGCCCCAACCCGGGGACAGGGGTTAATTCACCCCTCCACTTT.

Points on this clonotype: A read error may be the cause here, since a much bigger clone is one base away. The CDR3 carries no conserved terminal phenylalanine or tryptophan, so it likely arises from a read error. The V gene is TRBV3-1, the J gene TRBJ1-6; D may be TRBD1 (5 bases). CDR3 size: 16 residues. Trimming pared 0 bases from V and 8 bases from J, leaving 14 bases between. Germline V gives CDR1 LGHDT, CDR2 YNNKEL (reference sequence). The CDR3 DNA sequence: TGTGCCAGCAGCCAAGAAGCAGGAAAAGGGGATTCACCCCTCCACTCT. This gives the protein CASSQEAGKGDSPLHS.

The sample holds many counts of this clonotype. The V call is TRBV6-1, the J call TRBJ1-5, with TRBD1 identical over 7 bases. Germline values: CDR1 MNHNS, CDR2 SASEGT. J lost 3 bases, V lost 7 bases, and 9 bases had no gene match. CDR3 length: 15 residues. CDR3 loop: CASTRTGVTNQPQHF. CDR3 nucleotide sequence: TGTGCCAGCACCCGGACAGGAGTAACCAATCAGCCCCAGCATTTT.

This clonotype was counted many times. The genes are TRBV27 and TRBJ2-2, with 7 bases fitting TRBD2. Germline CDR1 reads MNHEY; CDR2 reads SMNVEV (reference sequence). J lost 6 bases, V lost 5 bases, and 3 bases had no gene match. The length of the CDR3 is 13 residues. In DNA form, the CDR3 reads TGTGCCAGCAGTCCGAGCGGGGCCGGGGAGCTGTTTTTT. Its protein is CASSPSGAGELFF.

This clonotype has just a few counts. The CDR3 loop is CASSPSFGGYEQYF. Here the CDR3 DNA reads TGTGCCAGCAGCCCCTCGTTCGGGGGTTACGAGCAGTACTTC. The V call is TRBV11-1, the J call TRBJ2-7, with D possibly TRBD2 on 6 matching bases. Trimming removed 5 bases at V and 4 bases at J, with 15 bases between. Germline CDR1 reads SGHAT; CDR2 reads FQDESV (reference sequence). This CDR3 is 14 amino acids long.

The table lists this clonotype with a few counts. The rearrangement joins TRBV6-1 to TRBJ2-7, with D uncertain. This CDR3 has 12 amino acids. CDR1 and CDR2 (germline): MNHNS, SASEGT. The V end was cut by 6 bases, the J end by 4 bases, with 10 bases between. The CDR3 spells CASSDQIYEQYF. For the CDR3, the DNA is TGTGCCAGCAGCGATCAAATTTACGAGCAGTACTTC.

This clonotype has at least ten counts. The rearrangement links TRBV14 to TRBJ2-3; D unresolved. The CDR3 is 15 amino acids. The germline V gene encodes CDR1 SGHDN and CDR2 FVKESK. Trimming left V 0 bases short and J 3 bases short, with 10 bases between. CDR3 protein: CASSQERAETDTQYF. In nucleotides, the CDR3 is TGTGCCAGCAGCCAAGAAAGGGCAGAAACAGATACGCAGTATTTT.

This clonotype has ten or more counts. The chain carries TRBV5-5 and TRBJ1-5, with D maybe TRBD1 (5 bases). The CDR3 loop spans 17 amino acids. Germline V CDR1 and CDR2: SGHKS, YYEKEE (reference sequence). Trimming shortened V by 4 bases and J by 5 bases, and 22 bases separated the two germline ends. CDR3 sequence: CASSAGGEGRYYQPQHF. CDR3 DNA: TGTGCCAGCAGCGCGGGGGGGGAGGGACGATACTATCAGCCCCAGCATTTT.

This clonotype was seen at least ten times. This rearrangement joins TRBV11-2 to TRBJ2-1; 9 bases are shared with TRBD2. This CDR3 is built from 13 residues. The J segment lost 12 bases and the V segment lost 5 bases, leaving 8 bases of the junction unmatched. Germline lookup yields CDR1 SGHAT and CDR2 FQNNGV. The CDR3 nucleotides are TGTGCCAGCAGCCCAGGCGGGGGGGACCCGCAGTTCTTC. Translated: CASSPGGGDPQFF.